This is a list of T cell receptor beta chains from one sample in a study of OX40 agonist ivuxolimab in advanced cancers. TCRdb's copy holds only in-frame clones and misses some; the assay was immunoSEQ multiplex PCR. The sample holds about 94,000 clones, 87% seen once. Sample: CD4+ or CD8+ T cells sorted from blood, taken in a trial of the OX40 agonist ivuxolimab. The receptors shown here come from an adult with an advanced solid tumor such as melanoma, head and neck, liver or kidney cancer. CDR3s leave out the opening cysteine and the closing phenylalanine or tryptophan.

TRBJ1-1 | TRBV18 | ASSPETLNTEAF
TRBJ1-3 | TRBV28 | ASSPYRDRGGNTIY
TRBJ2-7 | TRBV6-6 | ASSPRGGEVREQY
TRBJ2-7 | TRBV6-1 | ASSDRASSYEQY
TRBJ2-1 | TRBV4-3 | ASSQDLFPGSYNEQF
TRBJ2-7 | TRBV6-4 | ASSDPDGTQEHYEQY
TRBJ2-7 | TRBV19 | ASSTPASSYEQY
TRBJ2-3 | TRBV19 | ASSPRTPPTDTQY
TRBJ1-2 | TRBV19 | ASSIDSQGYYGYT
TRBJ2-3 | TRBV5-1 | ASSLDRGYTDTQY
TRBJ2-1 | TRBV5-1 | ASSQSGGENEQF
TRBJ2-3 | TRBV10-2 | ASMLAGVDTQY
TRBJ1-1 | TRBV6-5 | ASSVGDNTEAF
TRBJ2-5 | TRBV6-5 | ASRLAGVGETQY
TRBJ2-2 | TRBV5-4 | ASSLGLAGVTGELF
TRBJ1-4 | TRBV5-4 | ASSLGGRTGGEKLF
TRBJ2-2 | TRBV6-1 | ASSEVPGNTGELF
TRBJ2-4 | TRBV18 | ASSPQDRHIQY
TRBJ1-3 | TRBV6-1 | ASSDRPGGGNTIY
TRBJ2-3 | TRBV6-1 | ASRQITTQY
TRBJ2-2 | TRBV9 | ASSVDASGGSRELF
TRBJ2-1 | TRBV2 | ASSSDRGMVNEQF